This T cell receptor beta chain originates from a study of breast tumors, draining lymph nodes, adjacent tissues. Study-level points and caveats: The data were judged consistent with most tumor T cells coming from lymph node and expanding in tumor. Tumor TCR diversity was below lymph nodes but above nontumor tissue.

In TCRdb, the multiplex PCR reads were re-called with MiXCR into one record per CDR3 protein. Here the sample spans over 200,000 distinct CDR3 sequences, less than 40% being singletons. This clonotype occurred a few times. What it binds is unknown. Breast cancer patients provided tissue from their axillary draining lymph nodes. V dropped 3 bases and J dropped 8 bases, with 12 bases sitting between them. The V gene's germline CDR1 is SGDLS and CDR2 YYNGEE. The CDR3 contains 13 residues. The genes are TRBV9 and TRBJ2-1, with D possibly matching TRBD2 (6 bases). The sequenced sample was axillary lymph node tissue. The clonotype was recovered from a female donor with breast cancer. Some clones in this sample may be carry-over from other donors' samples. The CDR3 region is CASSGAGGDEQFF. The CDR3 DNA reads TGTGCCAGCAGCGGCGCCGGGGGTGATGAGCAGTTCTTC.